The 8 T cell receptor delta chains presented below share a single source sample, sequenced in a study of gamma-delta chains in newborns, infants, children (dated by TCRdb to between 2017 and 2020). This sample was sequenced with an Illumina MiSeq. Clone calls in TCRdb were regenerated from the public reads with CATT, after which identical DNA sequences shared one row. The sample contains thousands of delta-chain clones, around 0.62% of them found a single time. Just under 15% of the sample rests with the top ten. Specimen: blood. All receptors derive from a child who was a newborn, infant or young child, either healthy, febrile or measles-vaccinated (not recorded which).

With regard to this clone: TCRdb has a much larger clone's protein, which differs at residue 15 from the translation of this DNA, likely because of a read error; what is shown is the protein translated from the DNA. The chain links TRDV2 to TRDJ2; 12 nucleotides match TRDD3. CDR1 is GEAIGNYY, CDR2 EKD, per germline. The CDR3 is 17 residues long. This CDR3 reads CACDTVLGDTLTAQPFF. The CDR3 DNA is TGTGCCTGTGACACCGTACTGGGGGATACTTTGACAGCACAACCCTTCTTT.

This clone is labeled medium-sized (0.01 to 0.1%). Additional DNA sequences in this sample encode the identical CDR3. J is TRDJ3 and V is TRDV2; the match to TRDD3 covers 12 bases. V lost 0 bases to trimming and J lost 0 bases; unmatched junction nucleotides: 8. Germline loops: CDR1 GEAIGNYY, CDR2 EKD. This CDR3 is 21 amino acids long. CDR3 sequence (DNA): TGTGCCTGTGACACCGGCTCTACTGGGGGATACTTCTCCTGGGACACCCGACAGATGTTTTTC. The encoded protein is CACDTGSTGGYFSWDTRQMFF.

A remark on this clone: TCRdb assigns this DNA the protein of a much larger clone, which departs from its translation at residue 4; this likely reflects a read error, and the protein shown comes from translating the DNA. The chain employs TRDV2 and TRDJ1; 8 nucleotides align to TRDD3. V dropped 5 bases and J dropped 0; count of bases not matched to a gene: 7. The CDR3 contains 15 residues. Germline assignment: CDR1 GEAIGNYY and CDR2 EKD. The CDR3 loop is CACGTGGYYTDKLIF. CDR3 nucleotide sequence: TGTGCCTGTGGCACTGGGGGTTACTACACCGATAAACTCATCTTT.

This clone was seen more than once but under ten times. TCRdb assigns this DNA the protein of a much larger clone, which departs from its translation at residue 10; this likely reflects a read error, and the protein shown comes from translating the DNA. CDR3 coding DNA: TGTGCCTGTGACGTACTGGGGGATACGGCAGCACAACTCTTCTTT. Translated, it gives CACDVLGDTAAQLFF. The rearrangement joins TRDV2 to TRDJ2, with 13 nucleotides matching TRDD3. Per germline, CDR1 GEAIGNYY and CDR2 EKD. The trim removed 3 bases at V and 6 bases at J, leaving 3 bases unmatched. The length of the CDR3 is 15 residues.

This clone occurred a few times. A read error likely explains why the TCRdb protein, taken from a much larger clone, differs from this DNA's translation at residues 3 and 11; the protein shown is translated from the DNA. The rearrangement joins TRDV2 to TRDJ2; 10 bases are shared with TRDD3. The length of the CDR3 is 13 residues. Germline lookup yields CDR1 GEAIGNYY and CDR2 EKD. As DNA, the CDR3 is TGTGCCCGTGACACCTGGGGGATAGCACAACACTTCTTT. This codes for CARDTWGIAQHFF.

A few counts support this clone. A far larger clone lies a single base away; this is likely a read error. Within the sample, other DNA sequences also encode this same CDR3. The gene calls are TRDV2 and TRDJ2; the D gene is possibly TRDD3 (6 bases). Germline V gives CDR1 GEAIGNYY, CDR2 EKD. Trimming cost V 4 bases and J 5 bases, with 19 bases left between them. CDR3 length: 16 amino acids. The chain's CDR3 is CACDTAGITTTAQLFF. DNA for the CDR3: TGTGCCTGTGATACCGCGGGGATTACTACTACAGCACAACTCTTCTTT.

As for this clone: This clone may be a read error of a much larger clone one base away. Other DNA sequences of this sample code for an identical CDR3. V gene TRDV2 combines with J gene TRDJ3; 8 nucleotides align to TRDD3. The V gene end was trimmed by 0 bases and the J gene end by 4 bases; junction bases not matched to a gene: 13. Germline CDR1 is GEAIGNYY and CDR2 is EKD. The CDR3 runs to 20 residues. The CDR3 is CACDTVWGIDLSWDTRQMFF. The CDR3 DNA is TGTGCCTGTGACACCGTTTGGGGGATTGACCTCTCTTGGGACACCCGACAGATGTTTTTC.

This clone was seen more than once but under ten times. One junction end disagrees with the germline gene, perhaps due to a read error. V gene TRDV2 combines with J gene TRDJ3, with D perhaps matching TRDD3 (5 bases). Germline values: CDR1 GEAIGNYY, CDR2 EKD. The CDR3 consists of 18 residues. The CDR3 bases are TGTGCCCGTGACGCGGCTGGGACCCTTTCCTGGGACACCCGACAGATGTTTTTC. Protein product: CARDAAGTLSWDTRQMFF.